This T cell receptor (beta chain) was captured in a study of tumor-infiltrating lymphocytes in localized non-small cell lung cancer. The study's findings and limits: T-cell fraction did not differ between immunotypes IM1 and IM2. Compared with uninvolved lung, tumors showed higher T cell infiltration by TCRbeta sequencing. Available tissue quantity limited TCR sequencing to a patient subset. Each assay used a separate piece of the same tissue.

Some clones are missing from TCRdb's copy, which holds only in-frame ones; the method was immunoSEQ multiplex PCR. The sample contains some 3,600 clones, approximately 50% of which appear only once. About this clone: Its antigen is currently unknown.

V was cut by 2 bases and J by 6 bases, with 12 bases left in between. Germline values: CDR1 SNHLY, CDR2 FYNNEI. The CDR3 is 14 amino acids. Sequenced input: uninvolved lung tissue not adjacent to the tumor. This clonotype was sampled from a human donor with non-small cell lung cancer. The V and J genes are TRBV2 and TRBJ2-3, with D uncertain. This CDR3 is CASSESSTADTQYF. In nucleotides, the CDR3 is TGTGCCAGCAGTGAATCGTCAACGGCGGATACGCAGTATTTT.